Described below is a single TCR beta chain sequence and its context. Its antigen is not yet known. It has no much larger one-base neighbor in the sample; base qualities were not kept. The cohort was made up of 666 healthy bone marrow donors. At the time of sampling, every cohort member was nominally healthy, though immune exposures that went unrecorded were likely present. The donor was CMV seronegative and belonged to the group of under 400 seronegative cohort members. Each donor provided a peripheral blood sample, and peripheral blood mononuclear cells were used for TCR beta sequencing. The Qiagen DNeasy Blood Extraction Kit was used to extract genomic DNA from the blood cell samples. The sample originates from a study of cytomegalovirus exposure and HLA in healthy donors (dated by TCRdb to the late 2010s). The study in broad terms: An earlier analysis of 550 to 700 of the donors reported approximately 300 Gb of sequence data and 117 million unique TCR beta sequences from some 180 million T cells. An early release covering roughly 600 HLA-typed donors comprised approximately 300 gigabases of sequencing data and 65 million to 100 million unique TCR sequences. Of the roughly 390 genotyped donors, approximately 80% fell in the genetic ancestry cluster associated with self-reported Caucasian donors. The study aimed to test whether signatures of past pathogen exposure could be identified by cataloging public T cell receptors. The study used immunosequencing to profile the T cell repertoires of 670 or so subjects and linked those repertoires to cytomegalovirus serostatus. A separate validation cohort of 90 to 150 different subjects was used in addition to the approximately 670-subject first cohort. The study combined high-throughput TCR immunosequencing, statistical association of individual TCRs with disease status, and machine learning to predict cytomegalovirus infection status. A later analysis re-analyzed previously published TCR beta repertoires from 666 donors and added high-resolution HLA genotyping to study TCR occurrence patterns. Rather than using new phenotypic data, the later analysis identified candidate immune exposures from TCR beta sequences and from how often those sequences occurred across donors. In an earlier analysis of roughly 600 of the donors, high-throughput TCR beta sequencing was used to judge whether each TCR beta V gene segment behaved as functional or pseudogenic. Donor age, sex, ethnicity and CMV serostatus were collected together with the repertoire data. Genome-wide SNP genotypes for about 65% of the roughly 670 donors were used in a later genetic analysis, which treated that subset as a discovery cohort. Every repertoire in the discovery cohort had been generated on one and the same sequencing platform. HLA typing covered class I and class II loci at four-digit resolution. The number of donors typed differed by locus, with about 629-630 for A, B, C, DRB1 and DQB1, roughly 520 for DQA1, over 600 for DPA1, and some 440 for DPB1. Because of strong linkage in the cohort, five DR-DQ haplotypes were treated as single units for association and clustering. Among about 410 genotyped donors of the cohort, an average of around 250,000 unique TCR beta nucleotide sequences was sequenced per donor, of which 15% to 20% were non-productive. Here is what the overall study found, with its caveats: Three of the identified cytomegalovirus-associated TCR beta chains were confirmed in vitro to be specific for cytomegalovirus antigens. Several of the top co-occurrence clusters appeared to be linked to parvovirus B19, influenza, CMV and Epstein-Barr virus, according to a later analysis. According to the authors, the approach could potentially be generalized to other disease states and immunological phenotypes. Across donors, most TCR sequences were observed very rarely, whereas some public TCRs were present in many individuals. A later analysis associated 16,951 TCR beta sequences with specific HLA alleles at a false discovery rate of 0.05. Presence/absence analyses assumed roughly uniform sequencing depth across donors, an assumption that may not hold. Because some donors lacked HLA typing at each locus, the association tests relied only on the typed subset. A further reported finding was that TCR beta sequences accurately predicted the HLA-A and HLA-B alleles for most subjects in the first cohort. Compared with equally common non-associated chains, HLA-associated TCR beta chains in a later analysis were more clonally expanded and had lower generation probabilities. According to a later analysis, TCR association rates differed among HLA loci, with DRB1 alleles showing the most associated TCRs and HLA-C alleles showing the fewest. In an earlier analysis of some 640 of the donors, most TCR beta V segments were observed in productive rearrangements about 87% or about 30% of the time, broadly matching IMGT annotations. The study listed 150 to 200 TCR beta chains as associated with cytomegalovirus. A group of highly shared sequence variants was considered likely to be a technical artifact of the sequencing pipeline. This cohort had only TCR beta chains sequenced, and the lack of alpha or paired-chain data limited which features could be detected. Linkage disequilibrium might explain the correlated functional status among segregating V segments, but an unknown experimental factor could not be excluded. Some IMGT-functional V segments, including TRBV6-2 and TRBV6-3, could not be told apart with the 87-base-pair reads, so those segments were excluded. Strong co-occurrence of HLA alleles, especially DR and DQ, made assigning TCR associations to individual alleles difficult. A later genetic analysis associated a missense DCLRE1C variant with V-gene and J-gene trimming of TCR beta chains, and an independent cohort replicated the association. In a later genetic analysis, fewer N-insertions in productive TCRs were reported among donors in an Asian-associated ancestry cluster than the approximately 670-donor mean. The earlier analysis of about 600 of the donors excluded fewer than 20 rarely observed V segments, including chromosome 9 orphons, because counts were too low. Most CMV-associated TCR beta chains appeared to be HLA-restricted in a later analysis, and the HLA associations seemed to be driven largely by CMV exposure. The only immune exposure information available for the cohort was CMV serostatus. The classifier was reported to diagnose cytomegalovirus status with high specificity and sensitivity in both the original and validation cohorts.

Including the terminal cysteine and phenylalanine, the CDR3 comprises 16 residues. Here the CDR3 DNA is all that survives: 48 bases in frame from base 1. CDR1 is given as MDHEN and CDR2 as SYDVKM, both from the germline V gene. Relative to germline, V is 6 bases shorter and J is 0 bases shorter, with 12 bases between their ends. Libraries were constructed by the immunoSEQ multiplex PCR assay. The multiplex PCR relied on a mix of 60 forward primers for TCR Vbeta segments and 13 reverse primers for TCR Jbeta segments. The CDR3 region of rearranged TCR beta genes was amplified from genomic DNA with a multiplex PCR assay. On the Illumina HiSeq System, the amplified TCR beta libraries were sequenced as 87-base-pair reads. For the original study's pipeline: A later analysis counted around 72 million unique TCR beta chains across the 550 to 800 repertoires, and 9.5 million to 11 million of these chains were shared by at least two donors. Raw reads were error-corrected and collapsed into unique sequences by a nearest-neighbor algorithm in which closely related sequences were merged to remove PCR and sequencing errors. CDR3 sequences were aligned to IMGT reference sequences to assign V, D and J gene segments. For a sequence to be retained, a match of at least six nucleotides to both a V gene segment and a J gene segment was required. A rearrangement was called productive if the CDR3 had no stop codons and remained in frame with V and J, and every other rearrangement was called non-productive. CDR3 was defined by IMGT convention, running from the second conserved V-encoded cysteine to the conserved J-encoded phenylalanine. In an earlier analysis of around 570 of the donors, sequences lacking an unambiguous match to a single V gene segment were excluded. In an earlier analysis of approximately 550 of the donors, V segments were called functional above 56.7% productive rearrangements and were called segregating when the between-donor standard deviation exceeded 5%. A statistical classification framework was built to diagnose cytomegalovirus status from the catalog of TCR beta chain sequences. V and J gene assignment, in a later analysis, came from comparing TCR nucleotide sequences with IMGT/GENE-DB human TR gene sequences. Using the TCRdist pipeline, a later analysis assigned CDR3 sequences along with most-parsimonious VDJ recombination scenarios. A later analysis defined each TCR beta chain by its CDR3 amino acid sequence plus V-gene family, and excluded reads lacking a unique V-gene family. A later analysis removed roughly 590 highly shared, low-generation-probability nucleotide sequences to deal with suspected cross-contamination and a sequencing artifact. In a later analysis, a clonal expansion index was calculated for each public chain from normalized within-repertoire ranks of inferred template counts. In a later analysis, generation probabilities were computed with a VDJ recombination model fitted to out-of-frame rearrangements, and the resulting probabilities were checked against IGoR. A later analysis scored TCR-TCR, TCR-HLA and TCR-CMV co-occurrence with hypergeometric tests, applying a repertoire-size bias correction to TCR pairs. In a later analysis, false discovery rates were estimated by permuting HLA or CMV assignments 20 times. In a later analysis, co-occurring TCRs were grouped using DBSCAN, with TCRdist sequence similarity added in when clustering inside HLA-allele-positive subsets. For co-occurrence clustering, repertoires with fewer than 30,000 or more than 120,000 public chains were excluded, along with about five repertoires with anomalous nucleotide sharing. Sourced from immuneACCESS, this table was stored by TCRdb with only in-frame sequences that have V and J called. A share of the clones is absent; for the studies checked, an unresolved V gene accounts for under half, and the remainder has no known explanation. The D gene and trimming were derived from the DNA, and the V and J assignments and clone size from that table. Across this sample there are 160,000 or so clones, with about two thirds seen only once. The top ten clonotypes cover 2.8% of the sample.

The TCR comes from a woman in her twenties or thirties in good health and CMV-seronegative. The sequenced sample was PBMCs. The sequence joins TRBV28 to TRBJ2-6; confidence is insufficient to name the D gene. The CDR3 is CASSGPSSSGANVLTF. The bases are TGTGCCAGCAGCGGTCCCTCTAGCTCTGGGGCCAACGTCCTGACTTTC.